This TCR beta chain is from a study of spatial heterogeneity in lung cancer. Many counts were recorded for this clonotype. TCRdb processed the 5' RACE reads anew with MiXCR; each CDR3 protein has one entry. The data contain about 39,000 distinct CDR3 sequences, 3% to 3.5% of them singletons. Documented time point: sample taken at primary tumor resection. This CDR3 is built from 14 residues. The germline V gene encodes CDR1 MNHEY and CDR2 SVGAGI. J gave up 4 bases and V 6 bases, and 8 bases lay outside the gene matches. Sequenced here: normal lung tissue next to the tumor, sampled at surgery. J is TRBJ1-1 and V is TRBV6-5, with TRBD1 matching over 7 bases. This TCR derives from a male donor with early-stage non-small cell lung cancer. The CDR3 loop reads CASSSRGWGTEAFF. The CDR3 bases are TGTGCCAGCAGCTCCAGGGGGTGGGGCACTGAAGCTTTCTTT.